The subject of this entry is one T cell receptor beta chain. Its target is not known. This sample stems from a study of OX40 agonist ivuxolimab in advanced cancers. Study outcomes and limitations: At 0.1 to 3.0 mg/kg and by week 6, CD4+ and CD8+ T cells in the blood had expanded clonally.

Clones were read by immunoSEQ multiplex PCR, and TCRdb kept only the in-frame ones, dropping some. The sample holds approximately 66,000 clones, roughly 85% seen once. The trim removed 5 bases at V and 3 bases at J, leaving 7 bases unmatched. CDR3 length equals 15 residues. Germline lookup yields CDR1 SEHNR and CDR2 FQNEAQ (reference sequence). The receptor comes from an adult with an advanced solid tumor such as melanoma, head and neck, liver or kidney cancer. The chain employs TRBV7-9 and TRBJ1-1, with TRBD1 matching 9 bases. Sample: CD4+ or CD8+ T cells sorted from blood, taken in a trial of the OX40 agonist ivuxolimab. CDR3 sequence: CASSLQGAADTEAFF. The CDR3 bases are TGTGCCAGCAGCCTACAGGGGGCGGCGGACACTGAAGCTTTCTTT.